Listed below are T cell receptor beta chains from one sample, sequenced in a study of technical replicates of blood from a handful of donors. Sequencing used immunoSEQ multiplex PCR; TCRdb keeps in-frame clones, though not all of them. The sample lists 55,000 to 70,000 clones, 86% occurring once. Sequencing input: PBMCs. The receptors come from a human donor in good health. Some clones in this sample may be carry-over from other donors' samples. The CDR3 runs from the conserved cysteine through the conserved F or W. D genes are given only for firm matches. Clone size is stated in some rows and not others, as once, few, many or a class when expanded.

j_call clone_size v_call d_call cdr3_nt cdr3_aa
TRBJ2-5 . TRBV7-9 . TGTGCCAGCAGCTTAGGACAGCAAGAGACCCAGTACTTC CASSLGQQETQYF
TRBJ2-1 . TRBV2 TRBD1 TGTGCCAACCGACAGGGTAGCTCCTACAATGAGCAGTTCTTC CANRQGSSYNEQFF
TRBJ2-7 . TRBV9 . TGTGCCAGCAGCGTAGGACATATTTCCTACGAGCAGTACTTC CASSVGHISYEQYF
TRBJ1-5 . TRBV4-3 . TGCGCCAGCAGCCAAGTCGGGGAGGGTCAGCCCCAGCATTTT CASSQVGEGQPQHF
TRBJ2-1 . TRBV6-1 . TGTGCCAGCATGGCCTCTTGGAATGAGCAGTTCTTC CASMASWNEQFF
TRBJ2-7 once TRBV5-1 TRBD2 TGCGCCAGCAGCTTAATCCCGGGACTAGAATCCTACGAGCAGTACTTC CASSLIPGLESYEQYF
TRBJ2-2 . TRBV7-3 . TGTGCCAGCAGCTTAACTAGAAACACCGGGGAGCTGTTTTTT CASSLTRNTGELFF
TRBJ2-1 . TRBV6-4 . TGTGCCAGCAGTGACTCGGTGGGGGGACTTGAGCAGTTCTTC CASSDSVGGLEQFF
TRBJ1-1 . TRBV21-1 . TGTGCCAGCAGCAAGACAGGTCAGGGGGCTGAAGCTTTCTTT CASSKTGQGAEAFF
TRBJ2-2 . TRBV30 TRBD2 TGTGCCTGGAGTTGGCTAGCGGGAGGGAACACCGGGGAGCTGTTTTTT CAWSWLAGGNTGELFF
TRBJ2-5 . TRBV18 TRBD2 TGTGCCAGCTCACCACCCGGACTAGCGGGGGGGATGGAGACCCAGTACTTC CASSPPGLAGGMETQYF
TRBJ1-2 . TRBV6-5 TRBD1 TGTGCCAGCAGTTATTTAGGACAGGGCCGATCCTATGGCTACACCTTC CASSYLGQGRSYGYTF
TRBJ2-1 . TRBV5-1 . TGCGCCAGCAGCTTGCCCCGAGGATCCTACAATGAGCAGTTCTTC CASSLPRGSYNEQFF
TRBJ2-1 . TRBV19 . TGTGCCAGTAGAACAGGGAGTAGTGTTTTTAATGAGCAGTTCTTC CASRTGSSVFNEQFF
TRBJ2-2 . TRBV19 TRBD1 TGTGCCAGTAAGGAAGGACAGGGAGCGAACACCGGGGAGCTGTTTTTT CASKEGQGANTGELFF
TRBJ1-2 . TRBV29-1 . TGCAGCGTTGACAGGGGATGGGGCTACACCTTC CSVDRGWGYTF
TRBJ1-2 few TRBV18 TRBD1 TGTGCCAGCTCACCAACAGGGGGTGGAGGCTACACCTTC CASSPTGGGGYTF
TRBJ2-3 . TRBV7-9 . TGTGCCAGCAGCTTATTCACTAGCAGGGCAGATACGCAGTATTTT CASSLFTSRADTQYF
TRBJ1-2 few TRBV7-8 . TGTGCCAGCAGCTTAGCCAGGGGCAATGGCTACACCTTC CASSLARGNGYTF
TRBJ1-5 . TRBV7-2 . TGTGCCAGCAGCCCGCAGTCGGGGGTGATTGGCAATCAGCCCCAGCATTTT CASSPQSGVIGNQPQHF